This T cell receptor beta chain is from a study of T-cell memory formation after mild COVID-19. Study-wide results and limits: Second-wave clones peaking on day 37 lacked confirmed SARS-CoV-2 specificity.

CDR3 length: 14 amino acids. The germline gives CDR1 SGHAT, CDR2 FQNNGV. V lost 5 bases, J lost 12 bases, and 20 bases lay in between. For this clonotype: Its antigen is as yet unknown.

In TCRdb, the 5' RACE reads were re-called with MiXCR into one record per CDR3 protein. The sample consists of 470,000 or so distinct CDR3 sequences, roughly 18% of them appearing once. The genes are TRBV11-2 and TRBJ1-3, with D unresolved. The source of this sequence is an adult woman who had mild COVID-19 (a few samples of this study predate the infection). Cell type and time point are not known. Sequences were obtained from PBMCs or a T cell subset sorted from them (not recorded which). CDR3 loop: CASSPAGSAVSIYF. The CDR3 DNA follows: TGTGCCAGCAGCCCCGCGGGTAGCGCAGTCAGCATATATTTT.